This TCR beta chain was found in a study of blood T cell repertoires in COVID-19 (dated by TCRdb to the early 2020s). In the study overall: Samples covering the acute and convalescent phases of COVID-19 were provided by collaborators in the United States, Italy and Spain. The prospective study material was composed of cDNA or gDNA derived from T cells, B-cell-depleted T cells, or PBMCs. Deeply sampled blood TCRbeta repertoires from subjects exposed to, actively infected with, or recovered from COVID-19 were included in the dataset. The repertoires were released in a freely available public database meant as a resource for research on the immune response to SARS-CoV-2. Samples came from the ongoing ImmuneRACE study (first 160 participants) plus 1,254 subjects from 6 global collaborators. The sample metadata nearly always contained a de-identified subject ID, COVID-19 status, age in years and sex. HLA class I and class II types, where available, came from metadata supplied by the sample provider rather than from assay-based typing.

Concerning this clone itself: Its antigen is still unknown. Nothing much larger sits one base from this clone, and base qualities are not available.

Each collaborating institution followed its own protocols to collect whole blood in K2EDTA tubes. Collaborator samples were shipped for TCRbeta analysis as frozen whole blood, isolated PBMCs, or DNA extracted from either sample type. TCRbeta CDR3 regions were amplified from genomic DNA using the immunoSEQ Assay, a bias-controlled multiplex PCR. The published analysis was carried out like this. The number of nucleated cells in each sample was estimated from the amplification of reference gene primers within the assay. Sequence reads were collapsed and filtered to measure the absolute abundance of every unique TCRbeta CDR3 rearrangement. Productive Simpson clonality was computed per sample as the square root of Simpson's diversity index over productive rearrangements. In TCRdb, the immuneACCESS table is reduced to in-frame sequences with V and J assigned. These tables do not hold every clone; where another copy was compared, an unresolved V gene accounts for under half, and the others remain unexplained. For V, J and clone size, that table is used; D and trimming come from the DNA. The sample table shows 20,000 to 25,000 clones, and 75% to 95% are seen once. The ten largest make up 7.4% of the sample.

Summary of the overall study and its limitations: The amount of clinical and demographic metadata varied by source and participant and was provided uncurated.

The sequenced sample consisted of peripheral blood. This receptor was obtained from a man aged 65-85 years with active COVID-19.

The DNA sequence is as follows: TGTGCCAGCAGTTATGGAGCGGGAGGTGTACCAGATACGCAGTATTTT. Translated, this is CASSYGAGGVPDTQYF. The chain is encoded by TRBV6-2 or TRBV6-3 joined to TRBJ2-3, with 9 junctional bases fitting TRBD2. Germline trimming amounts to 3 bases on V and 4 bases on J, with 8 as the count of junction bases outside the gene matches. The CDR3 contains 16 residues, cysteine and phenylalanine counted. Only the CDR3 portion is preserved as DNA: 48 bases, with reading frame beginning at the first base. The germline V gene provides CDR1 MNHEY and CDR2 SVGEGT.